This TCR beta chain was observed in a study of T cell changes during pregnancy in multiple sclerosis. Trimming removed 7 bases from V and 4 bases from J, with 14 bases in between. There are 12 residues in the CDR3. Germline V gene data show CDR1 as SQVTM and CDR2 as ANQGSEA. Only in-frame clones appear in the TCRdb table, and some are missing; sequencing was by immunoSEQ multiplex PCR. The data show some 110,000 clones, with less than 95% seen just once and 1.6% held by the top ten. This clonotype originated in a female donor with multiple sclerosis, enrolled in a pregnancy study. The starting material was peripheral blood, obtained before pregnancy. The V call is TRBV29-1, the J call TRBJ2-7; perhaps TRBD2 as D (5 bases). The CDR3 spells CSATGVQYEQYF. The CDR3 DNA reads as TGCAGCGCCACCGGGGTTCAGTACGAGCAGTACTTC.